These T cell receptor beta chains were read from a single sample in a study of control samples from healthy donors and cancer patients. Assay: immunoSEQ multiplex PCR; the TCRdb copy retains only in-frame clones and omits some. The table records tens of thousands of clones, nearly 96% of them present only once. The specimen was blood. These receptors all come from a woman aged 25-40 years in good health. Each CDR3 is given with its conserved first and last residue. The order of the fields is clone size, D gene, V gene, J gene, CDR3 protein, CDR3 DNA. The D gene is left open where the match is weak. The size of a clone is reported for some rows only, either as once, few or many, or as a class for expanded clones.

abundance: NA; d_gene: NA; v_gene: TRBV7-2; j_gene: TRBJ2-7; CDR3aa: CASSPDRPYEQYF; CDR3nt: TGTGCCAGCAGCCCGGACCGTCCCTACGAGCAGTACTTC
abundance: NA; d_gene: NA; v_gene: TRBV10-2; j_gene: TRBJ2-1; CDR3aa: CASTERPPNEQFF; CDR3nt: TGCGCCAGCACCGAACGACCCCCCAATGAGCAGTTCTTC
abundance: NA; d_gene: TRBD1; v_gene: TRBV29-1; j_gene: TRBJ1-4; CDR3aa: CSVEGGQRNEKLFF; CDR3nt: TGCAGCGTTGAAGGGGGACAGCGAAATGAAAAACTGTTTTTT
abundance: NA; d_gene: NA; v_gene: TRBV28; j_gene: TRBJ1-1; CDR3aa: CASSLGQTEAFF; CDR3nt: TGTGCCAGCAGTTTGGGGCAAACTGAAGCTTTCTTT
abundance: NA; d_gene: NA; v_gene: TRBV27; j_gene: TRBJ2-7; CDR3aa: CASSLSGHSSYEQYF; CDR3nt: TGTGCCAGCAGTTTATCAGGGCACTCCTCCTACGAGCAGTACTTC
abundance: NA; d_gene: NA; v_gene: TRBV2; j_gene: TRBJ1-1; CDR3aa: CASSVRGPEAFF; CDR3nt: TGTGCCAGCAGTGTGAGGGGCCCAGAAGCTTTCTTT
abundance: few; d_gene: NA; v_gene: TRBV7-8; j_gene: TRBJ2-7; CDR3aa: CASSLYQGPKYEQYF; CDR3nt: TGTGCCAGCAGCTTATACCAGGGGCCCAAGTACGAGCAGTACTTC
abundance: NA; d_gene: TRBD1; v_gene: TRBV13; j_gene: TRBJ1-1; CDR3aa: CASSSRDRGVVAFF; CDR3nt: TGTGCCAGCAGCTCCCGGGACAGGGGTGTGGTAGCTTTCTTT
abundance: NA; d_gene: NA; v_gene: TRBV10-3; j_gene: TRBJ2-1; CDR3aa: CAIMARVPYNEQFF; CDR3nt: TGTGCCATCATGGCCAGGGTTCCCTACAATGAGCAGTTCTTC
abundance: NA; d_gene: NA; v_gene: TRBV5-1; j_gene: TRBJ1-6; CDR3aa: CASSLGTVEGSPLHF; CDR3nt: TGCGCCAGCAGCTTGGGGACAGTCGAGGGATCACCCCTCCACTTT
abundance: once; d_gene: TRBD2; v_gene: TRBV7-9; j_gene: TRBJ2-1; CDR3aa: CASREGLAGPPGQFF; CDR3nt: TGTGCCAGCCGCGAGGGACTAGCGGGCCCACCTGGGCAGTTCTTC
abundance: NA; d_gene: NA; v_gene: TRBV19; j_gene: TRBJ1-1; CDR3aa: CASSTTVVMFVEAFF; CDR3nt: TGTGCCAGTAGTACAACAGTAGTTATGTTTGTTGAAGCTTTCTTT
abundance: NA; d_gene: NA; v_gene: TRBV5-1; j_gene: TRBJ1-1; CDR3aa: CASSLAAGLTLNTEAFF; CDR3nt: TGCGCCAGCAGCTTGGCCGCAGGCTTAACATTGAACACTGAAGCTTTCTTT
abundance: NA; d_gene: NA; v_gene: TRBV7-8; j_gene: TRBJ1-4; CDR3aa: CASSLPGRKEKLFF; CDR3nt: TGTGCCAGCAGCTTACCGGGACGTAAGGAAAAACTGTTTTTT
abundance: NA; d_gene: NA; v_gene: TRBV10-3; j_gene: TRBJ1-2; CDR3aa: CAISAPGQLRGYTF; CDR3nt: TGTGCCATCAGTGCGCCGGGACAACTCAGGGGCTACACCTTC
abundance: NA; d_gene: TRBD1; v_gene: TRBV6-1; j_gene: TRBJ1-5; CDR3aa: CASSPDRDSNQPQHF; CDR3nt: TGTGCCAGCAGTCCGGACAGGGATAGCAATCAGCCCCAGCATTTT
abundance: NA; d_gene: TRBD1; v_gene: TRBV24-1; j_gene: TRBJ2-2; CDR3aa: CATSDWPGTGNTGELFF; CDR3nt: TGTGCCACCAGTGATTGGCCCGGGACAGGGAACACCGGGGAGCTGTTTTTT
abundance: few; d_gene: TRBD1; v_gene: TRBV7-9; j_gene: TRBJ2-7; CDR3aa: CASSPAGTGGLEQYF; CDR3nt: TGTGCCAGCAGCCCTGCCGGGACAGGTGGCCTAGAGCAGTACTTC
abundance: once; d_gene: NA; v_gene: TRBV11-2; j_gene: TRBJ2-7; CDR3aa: CASSLDPYGGDGYF; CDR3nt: TGTGCCAGCAGCTTAGACCCCTATGGGGGCGACGGGTACTTC
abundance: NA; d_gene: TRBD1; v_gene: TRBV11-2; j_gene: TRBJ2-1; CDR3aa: CASSNRDRLSSYNEQFF; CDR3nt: TGTGCCAGCAGCAACCGGGACAGACTTAGCTCCTACAATGAGCAGTTCTTC
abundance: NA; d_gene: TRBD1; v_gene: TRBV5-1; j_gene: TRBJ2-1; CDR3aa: CASSPGDRYNEQFF; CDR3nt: TGCGCCAGCAGCCCGGGGGACAGGTACAATGAGCAGTTCTTC
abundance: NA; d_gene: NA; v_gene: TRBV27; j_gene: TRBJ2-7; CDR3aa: CASSFSEYYEQYF; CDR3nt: TGTGCCAGCAGTTTCAGCGAGTACTACGAGCAGTACTTC
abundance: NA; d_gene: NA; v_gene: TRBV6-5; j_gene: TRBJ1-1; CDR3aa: CASSYSRGTTEAFF; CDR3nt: TGTGCCAGCAGTTACTCGCGAGGGACCACTGAAGCTTTCTTT
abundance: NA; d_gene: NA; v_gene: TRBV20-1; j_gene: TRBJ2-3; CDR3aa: CSASGVGIPDTQYF; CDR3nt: TGCAGTGCTAGTGGTGTGGGTATCCCAGATACGCAGTATTTT
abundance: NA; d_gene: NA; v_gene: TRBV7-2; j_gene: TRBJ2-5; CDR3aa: CASSLVSAARGETQYF; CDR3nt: TGTGCCAGCAGCTTAGTCTCAGCGGCTAGGGGGGAGACCCAGTACTTC
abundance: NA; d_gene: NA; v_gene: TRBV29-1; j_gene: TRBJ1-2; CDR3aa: CSVMGVLGLGYTF; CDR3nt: TGCAGCGTCATGGGGGTCCTGGGCCTTGGCTACACCTTC
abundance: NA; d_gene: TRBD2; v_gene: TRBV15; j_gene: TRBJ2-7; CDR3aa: CATSQRTSSTSEQYF; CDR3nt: TGTGCCACCAGCCAAAGGACTAGCTCGACGAGCGAGCAGTACTTC
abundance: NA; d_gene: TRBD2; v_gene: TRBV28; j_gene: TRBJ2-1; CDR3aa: CASSFRGLAGVYPFF; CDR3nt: TGTGCCAGCAGTTTCCGTGGACTAGCGGGAGTTTATCCGTTCTTC
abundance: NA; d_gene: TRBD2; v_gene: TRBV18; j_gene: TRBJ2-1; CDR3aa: CASSPPSGGYNEQFF; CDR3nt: TGTGCCAGCTCCCCTCCTAGCGGGGGCTACAATGAGCAGTTCTTC
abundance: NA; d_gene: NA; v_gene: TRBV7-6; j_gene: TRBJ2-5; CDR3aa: CASSPSVGRKETQYF; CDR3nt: TGTGCCAGCAGCCCAAGTGTAGGGCGGAAAGAGACCCAGTACTTC
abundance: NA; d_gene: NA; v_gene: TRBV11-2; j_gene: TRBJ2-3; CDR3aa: CASSRSSFRSTDTQYF; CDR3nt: TGTGCCAGCAGCCGAAGCTCTTTTCGAAGCACAGATACGCAGTATTTT
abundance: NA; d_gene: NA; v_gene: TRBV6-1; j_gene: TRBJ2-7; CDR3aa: CASSEGVTALYEQYF; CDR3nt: TGTGCCAGCAGTGAAGGGGTGACAGCCCTCTACGAGCAGTACTTC
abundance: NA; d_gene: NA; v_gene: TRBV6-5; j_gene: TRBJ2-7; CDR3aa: CASSYSRLYEQYF; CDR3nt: TGTGCCAGCAGTTACTCGAGACTCTACGAGCAGTACTTC
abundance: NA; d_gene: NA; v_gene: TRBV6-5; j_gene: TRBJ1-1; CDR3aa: CASRNREGVGTEAFF; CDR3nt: TGTGCCAGCAGAAACCGGGAGGGGGTTGGCACTGAAGCTTTCTTT
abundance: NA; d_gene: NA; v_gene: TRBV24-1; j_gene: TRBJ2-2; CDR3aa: CAATQGSTGELFF; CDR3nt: TGTGCCGCAACCCAGGGTAGCACCGGGGAGCTGTTTTTT
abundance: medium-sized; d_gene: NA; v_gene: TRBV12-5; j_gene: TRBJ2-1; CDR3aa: CASAPDITYNEQFF; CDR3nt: TGTGCTAGTGCCCCAGACATTACCTACAATGAGCAGTTCTTC
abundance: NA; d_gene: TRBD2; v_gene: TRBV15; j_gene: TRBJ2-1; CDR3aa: CATSRTSGRARYNEQFF; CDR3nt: TGTGCCACCAGCAGGACTAGCGGGAGGGCCCGATACAATGAGCAGTTCTTC
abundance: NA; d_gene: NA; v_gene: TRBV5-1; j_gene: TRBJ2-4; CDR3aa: CASSFGITLAKNIQYF; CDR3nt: TGCGCCAGCAGCTTCGGGATCACACTAGCCAAAAACATTCAGTACTTC
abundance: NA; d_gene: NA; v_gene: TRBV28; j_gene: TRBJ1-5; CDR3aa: CASSPPGDQPQHF; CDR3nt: TGTGCCAGCAGTCCGCCGGGGGATCAGCCCCAGCATTTT
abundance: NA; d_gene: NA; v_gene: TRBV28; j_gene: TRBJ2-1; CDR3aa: CASSSQVGEAPHSYNEQFF; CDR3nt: TGTGCCAGCAGTTCCCAAGTTGGGGAAGCCCCCCACTCCTACAATGAGCAGTTCTTC
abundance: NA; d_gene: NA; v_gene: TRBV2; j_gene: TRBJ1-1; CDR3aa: CASLNPPRAFF; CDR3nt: TGTGCCAGCCTTAACCCCCCCCGAGCTTTCTTT
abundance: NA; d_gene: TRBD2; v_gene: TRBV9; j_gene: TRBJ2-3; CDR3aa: CASSTSVTSTDTQYF; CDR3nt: TGTGCCAGCAGCACTAGCGTAACTAGCACAGATACGCAGTATTTT
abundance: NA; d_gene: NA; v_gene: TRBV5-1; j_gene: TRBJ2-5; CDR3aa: CASSLAGRGAGQETQYF; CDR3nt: TGCGCCAGCAGCTTGGCCGGAAGGGGCGCTGGGCAAGAGACCCAGTACTTC
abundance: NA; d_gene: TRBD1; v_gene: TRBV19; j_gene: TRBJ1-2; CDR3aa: CASKEDRGLPGYGYTF; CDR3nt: TGTGCCAGTAAGGAGGACAGGGGGCTGCCGGGCTATGGCTACACCTTC
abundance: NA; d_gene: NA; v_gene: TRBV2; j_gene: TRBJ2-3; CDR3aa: CASTTSRGDTQYF; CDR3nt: TGTGCCAGCACTACGAGTCGAGGGGATACGCAGTATTTT
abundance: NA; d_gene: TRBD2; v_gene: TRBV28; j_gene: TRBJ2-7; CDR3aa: CASRSIAGGVYEQYF; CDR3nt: TGTGCCAGCAGATCGATAGCGGGAGGGGTTTACGAGCAGTACTTC
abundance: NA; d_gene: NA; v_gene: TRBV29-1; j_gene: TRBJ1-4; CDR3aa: CSVGGGLNEKLFF; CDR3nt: TGCAGCGTTGGTGGGGGACTTAATGAAAAACTGTTTTTT
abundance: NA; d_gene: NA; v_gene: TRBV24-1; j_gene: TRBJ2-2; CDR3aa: CATSGGGYTGELFF; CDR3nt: TGTGCCACCAGTGGTGGGGGTTACACCGGGGAGCTGTTTTTT